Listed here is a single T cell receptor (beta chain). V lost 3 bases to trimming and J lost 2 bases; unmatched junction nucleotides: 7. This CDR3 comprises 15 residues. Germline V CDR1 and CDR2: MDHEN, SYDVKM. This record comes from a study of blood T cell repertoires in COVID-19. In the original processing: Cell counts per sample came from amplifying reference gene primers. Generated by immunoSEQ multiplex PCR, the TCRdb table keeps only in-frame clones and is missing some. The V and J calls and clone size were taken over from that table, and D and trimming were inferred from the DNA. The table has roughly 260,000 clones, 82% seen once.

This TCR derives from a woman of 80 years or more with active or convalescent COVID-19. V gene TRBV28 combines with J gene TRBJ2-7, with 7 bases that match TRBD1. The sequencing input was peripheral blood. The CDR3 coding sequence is TGTGCCAGCAGTTTGGAACAGGGGTTTACCTACGAGCAGTACTTC. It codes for CASSLEQGFTYEQYF.